This T cell receptor (beta chain) was found in a study of human T cells and chemical hapten exposure. Study overall: Mostly female, the patients presented with alopecia areata, totalis or universalis.

Time point denoted: patch test 2, 6 weeks after DPC sensitization. Stated treatment: therapeutic diphenylcyclopropenone sensitization with weekly scalp DPC. This clonotype has just a few counts. Its target is unknown. Study-level findings and limits: Expanded TCRs clustered into significantly more large CDR3 similarity groups than controls, the analysis revealed.

V shed 7 bases and J shed 3 bases, with 7 bases lying between them. Looked up from germline, CDR1 is MNHNS and CDR2 is SASEGT. The length of the CDR3 is 12 residues. Each CDR3 protein is one row after TCRdb ran MiXCR on the RACE reads. The table lists about 96,000 distinct CDR3 sequences, 9% to 9.5% of them singletons, with about 2% in the top ten. This chain uses TRBV6-1 with TRBJ1-5; unclear D gene. This material consisted of whole blood, taken in connection with sensitization to the hapten diphenylcyclopropenone (DPC). The source is a woman aged 40-49 years with alopecia areata. Some clones in this sample may be carry-over from other donors' samples. This CDR3 reads CASTVINQPQHF. Written as DNA, the CDR3 is TGTGCCAGCACAGTTATCAATCAGCCCCAGCATTTT.